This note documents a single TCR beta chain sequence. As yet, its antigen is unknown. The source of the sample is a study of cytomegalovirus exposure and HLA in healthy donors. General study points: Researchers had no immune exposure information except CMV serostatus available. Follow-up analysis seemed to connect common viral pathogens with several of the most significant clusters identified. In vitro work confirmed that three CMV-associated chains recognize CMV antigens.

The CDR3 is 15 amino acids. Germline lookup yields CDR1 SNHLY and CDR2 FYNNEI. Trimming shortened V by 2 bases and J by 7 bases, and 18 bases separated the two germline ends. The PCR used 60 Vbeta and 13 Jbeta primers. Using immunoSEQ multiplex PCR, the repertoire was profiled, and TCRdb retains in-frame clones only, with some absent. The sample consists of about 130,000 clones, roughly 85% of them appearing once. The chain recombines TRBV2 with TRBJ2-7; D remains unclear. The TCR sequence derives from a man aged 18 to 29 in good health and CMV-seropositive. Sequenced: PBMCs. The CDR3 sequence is CASSERLDSYGEQYF. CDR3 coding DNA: TGTGCCAGCAGTGAAAGGCTGGATTCCTACGGGGAGCAGTACTTC.